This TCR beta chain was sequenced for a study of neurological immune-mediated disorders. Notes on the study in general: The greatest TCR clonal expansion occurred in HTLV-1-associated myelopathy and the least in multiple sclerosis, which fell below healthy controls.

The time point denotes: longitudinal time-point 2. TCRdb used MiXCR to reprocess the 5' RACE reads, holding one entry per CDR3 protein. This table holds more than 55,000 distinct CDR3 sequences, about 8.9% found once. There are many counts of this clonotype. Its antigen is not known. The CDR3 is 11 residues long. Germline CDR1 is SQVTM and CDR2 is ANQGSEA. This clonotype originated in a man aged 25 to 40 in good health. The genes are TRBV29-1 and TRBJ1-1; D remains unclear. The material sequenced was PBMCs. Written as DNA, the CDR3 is TGCAGGGGTACGGACGGCCCTGAAGCTTTCTTT. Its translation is CRGTDGPEAFF.